The source of this T cell receptor (beta chain) is a study of identical twins (dated by TCRdb to about 2016). Turning to the overall study: To test whether fetal clonotypes persist, the study used deep sequencing on TCR alpha and beta repertoires from monozygotic twins, unrelated adults of various ages, and cord blood. To rule out contamination, the twin experiments were replicated at different times with different library preparation protocols. Summary of the overall study and its limitations: Recombination models systematically underestimated out-of-frame TCR alpha sharing in monozygotic twins but agreed with sharing between unrelated individuals. Invariant T cells such as MAIT and iNKT could partly confound zero-insertion analyses, although diverse VJ usage argued against such confounding for most clonotypes. Fewer insertions were carried by abundant cord blood beta clonotypes; a weaker similar trend was observed in young adult naive repertoires, while no such trend was observed in memory repertoires. Out-of-frame TCR alpha sequences shared between twins showed an excess of low generation-probability sequences compared with coincidental sharing between unrelated individuals. Because the same donors could not be followed over many years, the conclusions depended on cross-sectional statistical analysis. The excess sharing between twins in beta out-of-frame sequences was weaker because fewer shared sequences reduced the signal-to-noise ratio.

Reading the germline V gene gives CDR1 MNHNS and CDR2 SASEGT. The CDR3 contains 14 residues, cysteine and phenylalanine counted. Here the CDR3 DNA is all that survives: 42 bases in frame from base 1. The germline ends are 17 bases apart after V is trimmed by 5 bases and J by 7 bases. Library construction relied on 5' RACE. The instrument was an Illumina HiSeq 2000. A universal primer binding site was introduced by template switching, and a unique molecular identifier was present in the final cDNA, enabling accurate counting of TCR cDNA molecules. Specific primers in the conserved constant-segment region were used to synthesize first-strand cDNA for the TCR alpha and beta chains. To control for contamination, every cDNA library carried two barcodes: a SMART-Mk sample barcode plus Illumina barcodes. TruSeq adapter sequences along with Illumina sample barcodes were introduced in two successive PCR steps. The TCR alpha and beta cDNA libraries were sequenced on the Illumina HiSeq platform using custom primers. Regarding the original processing steps: Raw reads were processed with MiGEC to extract unique molecular identifiers, and MiXCR was used to determine CDR3 positions. For each individual, recombination models were inferred using an EM algorithm with the repgenHMM and IGoR tools. The tcR package in R was used for shared clonotype analysis, with sharing normalized by the product of cloneset sizes. Out-of-frame nonproductive sequences were analyzed to study raw recombination free of thymic and clonal selection effects. In-frame beta chains were kept once TCRdb had trimmed the public reads at Q25 with fastp and called clones with MiXCR. Rows with one shared CDR3 protein collapse into an entry with the most common genes and DNA. TCRdb, not the authors, supplied the V and J calls. This sample gives about 530,000 distinct CDR3 sequences in total; approximately 16% of them show up just once. Nearly 0.45% of the sample comes from the top ten.

Only healthy Caucasian donors were included. Three pairs of female monozygotic twins, all aged roughly 18 to 29 years, were included in the twin cohort. CD4+ and CD8+ T cell populations were isolated with positive isolation kits from Invitrogen. With respect to this clonotype: This receptor's antigen is unknown. Base qualities are missing; no much larger clone stands one base away.

These data were also filed under a second study, of yellow fever vaccine responses in identical twins. The second investigation adds: According to the authors, the vaccine-induced T cell response in identical twins seemed to be partly convergent and partly specific to each individual. In the study, vaccine-responding T cell clones were precisely tracked in identical twins.

In this chain, TRBV6-1 is recombined with TRBJ1-2; the D gene is perhaps TRBD1, on 6 matching bases. The receptor was derived from a young woman in good health. The material sequenced was CD4+ T cells sorted from blood. The CDR3 amino acid sequence is: CASSLRQVWGGYTF. At the DNA level, the sequence is TGTGCCAGCAGTCTTCGACAGGTTTGGGGTGGCTACACCTTC.